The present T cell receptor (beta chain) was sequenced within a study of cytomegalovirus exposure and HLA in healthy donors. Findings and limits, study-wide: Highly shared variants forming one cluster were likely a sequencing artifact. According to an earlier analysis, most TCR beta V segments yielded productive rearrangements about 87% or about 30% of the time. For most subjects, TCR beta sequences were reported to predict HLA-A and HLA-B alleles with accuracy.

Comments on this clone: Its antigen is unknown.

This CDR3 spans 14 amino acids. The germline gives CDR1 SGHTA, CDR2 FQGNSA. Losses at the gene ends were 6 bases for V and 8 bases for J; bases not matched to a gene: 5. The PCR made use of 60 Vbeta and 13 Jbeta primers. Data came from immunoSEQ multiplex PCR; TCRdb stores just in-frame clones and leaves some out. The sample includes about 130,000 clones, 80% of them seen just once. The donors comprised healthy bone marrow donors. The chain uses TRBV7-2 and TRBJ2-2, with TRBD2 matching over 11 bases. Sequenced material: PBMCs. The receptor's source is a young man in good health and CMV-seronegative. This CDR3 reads CASRGTSGTGELFF. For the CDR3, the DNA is TGTGCCAGCAGGGGGACTAGCGGTACGGGGGAGCTGTTTTTT.